This T cell receptor beta chain originates from a study of CD8 T cells in ankylosing spondylitis (dated by TCRdb to 2016 to 2017). Turning to the overall study: The study profiled T cell receptor beta repertoires in healthy donors and ankylosing spondylitis patients to find disease-linked TCR variants. The whole study cohort included 95 to 130 healthy donors and 20 to 30 ankylosing spondylitis patients. Samples of peripheral blood were taken, and for ankylosing spondylitis patients, synovial fluid was collected as well.

Sequencing took place on an Illumina HiSeq 2500. Quantitative 5'-RACE with molecular barcodes was the method used to prepare the TCR beta libraries. As for how the authors treated the data: Disease-linked TCR variants were identified with a new computational method built on a probabilistic model of VDJ rearrangement. Using fastp trimming at Q25 and MiXCR clonotype assembly, TCRdb reanalyzed the public sequencing data and kept in-frame beta chains. Each record represents a unique CDR3 protein, reported with the most common genes and DNA among its rows. The V and J calls follow TCRdb's processing rather than the paper's. The sample table holds just under 350,000 distinct CDR3 sequences, of which roughly 15% were seen once. Of the sample, about 1% is held by the ten largest clones. What the research found in general, with its limitations: Some TCR beta motif variants had previously been reported in synovial fluid and blood of reactive arthritis patients, which suggested common disease-initiation mechanisms. Blood from ankylosing spondylitis patients appeared to be characterized by a TCR beta motif composed of under ten highly homologous amino acid variants. According to the report, matched synovial fluid samples from ankylosing spondylitis patients were significantly enriched for the disease-linked clones. The disease-linked clones had a CD8+ phenotype and were found at relatively low frequencies in peripheral blood.

At least ten counts were recorded for this clonotype. Its antigen specificity is not known. Base qualities were left out, and no much larger clone turns up one base away. What was sequenced was blood, either unsorted or a sorted T cell fraction (not recorded which). This TCR was sampled from a male donor with ankylosing spondylitis or in good health (not recorded which).

The nucleotide sequence is TGTGCCAGCAGCTTGCAGGACAGGGGATCCGGGGAGCTGTTTTTT. Its coded protein is CASSLQDRGSGELFF. The rearrangement combines TRBV7-8 with TRBJ2-2; TRBD1 fits 9 bases in the junction. The CDR3 goes from the cysteine to the phenylalanine over 15 residues. The DNA shown is the 45-base CDR3, in frame from base 1. According to the germline V gene, CDR1 reads SGHVS and CDR2 reads FQNEAQ. The germline V and J ends show losses of 3 bases and 6 bases respectively, and no gene match explains 5 bases of the junction.